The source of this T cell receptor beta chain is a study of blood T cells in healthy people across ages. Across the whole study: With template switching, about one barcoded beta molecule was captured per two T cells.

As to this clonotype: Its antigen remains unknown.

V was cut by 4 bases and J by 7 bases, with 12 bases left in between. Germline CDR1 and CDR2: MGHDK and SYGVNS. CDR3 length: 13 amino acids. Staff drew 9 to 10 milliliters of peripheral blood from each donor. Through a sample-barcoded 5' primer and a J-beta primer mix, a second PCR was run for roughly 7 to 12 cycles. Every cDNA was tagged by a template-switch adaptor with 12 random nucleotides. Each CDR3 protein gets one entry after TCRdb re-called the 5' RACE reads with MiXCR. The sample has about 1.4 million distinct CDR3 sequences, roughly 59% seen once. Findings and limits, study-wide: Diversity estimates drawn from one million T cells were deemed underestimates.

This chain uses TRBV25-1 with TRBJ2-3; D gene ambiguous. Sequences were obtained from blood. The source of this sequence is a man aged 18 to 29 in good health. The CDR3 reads CASSVGNRNTQYF. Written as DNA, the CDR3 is TGTGCCAGCAGTGTGGGGAATCGGAATACGCAGTATTTT.